Presented here are 6 T cell receptor beta chains from one specimen sequenced in a study of blood T cell repertoires in COVID-19. TCRdb keeps only in-frame clones here, not all; method: immunoSEQ multiplex PCR. Here the sample spans approximately 78,000 clones, around 78% being singletons. Sample: peripheral blood. These receptors all stem from a woman older than 75 with acute or convalescent COVID-19.

The J gene is TRBJ1-2, the V gene TRBV5-1; the match to TRBD1 covers 8 bases. CDR1 SGHRS and CDR2 YFSETQ come from the germline V gene. This CDR3 contains 14 residues. V shed 6 bases, J shed 2 bases, and the junction held 6 bases outside the gene matches. The CDR3 coding sequence is TGCGCCAGCACGGCGGACAGGGAAAACTATGGCTACACCTTC. Translation gives CASTADRENYGYTF.

This sequence joins TRBV6-6 and TRBJ2-2; 8 bases line up with TRBD1. CDR3 length: 20 amino acids. CDR1 is MNHNY and CDR2 is SVGAGI in the germline V gene (reference sequence). Losses at the gene ends were 5 bases for V and 0 bases for J; bases not matched to a gene: 17. The CDR3 DNA reads as TGTGCCAGCAGTCCACTCAACACCGGGACAGGTCGCGCGAACACCGGGGAGCTGTTTTTT. Translation gives CASSPLNTGTGRANTGELFF.

The chain is built from TRBV30 and TRBJ2-7; D is unresolved. CDR1 is GTSNPN, CDR2 SVGIG, per germline (reference sequence). Trimming removed 5 bases from V and 4 bases from J, with 6 bases in between. The CDR3 runs to 10 residues. The CDR3 is CAWGRYEQYF. The CDR3 DNA follows: TGTGCCTGGGGACGGTACGAGCAGTACTTC.

The genes are TRBV9 and TRBJ2-2; 7 bases align to TRBD2. Germline values: CDR1 SGDLS, CDR2 YYNGEE. This CDR3 is 16 amino acids long. Trimming removed 0 bases from V and 1 base from J; junction bases left unmatched: 3. CDR3 nucleotide sequence: TGTGCCAGCAGCGTAGTTGCTAGCGGGAACACCGGGGAGCTGTTTTTT. Protein: CASSVVASGNTGELFF.

This sequence joins TRBV24-1 and TRBJ2-6, with 8 bases aligning to TRBD1. Losses at the gene ends were 9 bases for V and 0 bases for J; bases not matched to a gene: 6. CDR3 length: 16 amino acids. Germline lookup yields CDR1 KGHDR and CDR2 SFDVKD. DNA of the CDR3: TGTGCCACCGCCCAGGGGGCTAGCTCTGGGGCCAACGTCCTGACTTTC. It encodes CATAQGASSGANVLTF.

The genes are TRBV27 and TRBJ1-2; TRBD1 agrees at 10 bases. The V and J ends lost 4 bases and 7 bases, in that order; junction bases with no gene match: 9. Germline loops: CDR1 MNHEY, CDR2 SMNVEV (reference sequence). This CDR3 region has 15 residues. This CDR3 reads CASSSDRGVGVGYTF. The CDR3 DNA follows: TGTGCCAGCAGTTCGGACAGGGGGGTTGGGGTTGGCTACACCTTC.